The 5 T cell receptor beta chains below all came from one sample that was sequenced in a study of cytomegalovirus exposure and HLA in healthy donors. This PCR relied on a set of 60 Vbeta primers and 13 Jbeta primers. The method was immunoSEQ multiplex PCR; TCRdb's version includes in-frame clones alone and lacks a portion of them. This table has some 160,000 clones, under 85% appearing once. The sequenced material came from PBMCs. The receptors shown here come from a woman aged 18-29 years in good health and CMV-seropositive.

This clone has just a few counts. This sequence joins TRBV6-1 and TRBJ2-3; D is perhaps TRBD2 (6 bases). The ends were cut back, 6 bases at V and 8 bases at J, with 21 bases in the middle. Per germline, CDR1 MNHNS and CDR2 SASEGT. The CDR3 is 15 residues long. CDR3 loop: CASRGTLAGFGTQYF. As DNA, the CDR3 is TGTGCCAGCAGGGGGACTCTGGCTGGATTCGGTACGCAGTATTTT.

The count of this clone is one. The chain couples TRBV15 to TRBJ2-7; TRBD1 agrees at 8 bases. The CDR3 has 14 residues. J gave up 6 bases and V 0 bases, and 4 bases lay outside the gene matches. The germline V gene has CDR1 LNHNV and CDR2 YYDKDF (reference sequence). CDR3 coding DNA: TGTGCCACCAGCAGAGACAGGGGGCTGGTCGAGCAGTACTTC. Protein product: CATSRDRGLVEQYF.

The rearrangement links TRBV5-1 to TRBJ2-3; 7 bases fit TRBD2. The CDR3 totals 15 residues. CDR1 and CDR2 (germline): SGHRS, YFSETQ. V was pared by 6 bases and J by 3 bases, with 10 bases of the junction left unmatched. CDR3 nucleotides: TGCGCCAGCACCCCCCGAAGCGGGGCAACAGATACGCAGTATTTT. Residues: CASTPRSGATDTQYF.

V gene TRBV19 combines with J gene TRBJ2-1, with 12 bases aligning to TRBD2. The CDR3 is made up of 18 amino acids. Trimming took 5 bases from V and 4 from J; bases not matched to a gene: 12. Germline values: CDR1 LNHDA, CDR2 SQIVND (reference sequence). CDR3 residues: CASSHIRLAGDRYNEQFF. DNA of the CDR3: TGTGCCAGTAGTCACATTAGACTAGCGGGGGACCGTTACAATGAGCAGTTCTTC.

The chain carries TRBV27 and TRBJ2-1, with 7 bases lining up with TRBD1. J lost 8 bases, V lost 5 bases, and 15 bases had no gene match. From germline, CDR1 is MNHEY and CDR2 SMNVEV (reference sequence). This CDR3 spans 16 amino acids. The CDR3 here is CASSLGQASFGDEQFF. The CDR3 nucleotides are TGTGCCAGCAGTCTAGGACAGGCCTCTTTTGGAGATGAGCAGTTCTTC.